This is a list of T cell receptor beta chains from one sample in a study of T-cell reconstitution after alpha-beta-depleted transplantation in children. TCRdb itself ran the PCR reads through MiXCR, one entry per CDR3 protein. The sample has roughly 500,000 distinct CDR3 sequences; approximately 29% are singletons. The starting material was PBMCs from the stem cell graft donor, obtained from the stem cell graft. The receptors come from a human donor who donated a stem cell graft to a child with aplastic anemia. The CDR3 runs from the conserved cysteine through the conserved F or W. The order of the fields is V gene, clone size, J gene, D gene, CDR3 protein, CDR3 DNA. The D gene is left open where the match is weak. Clone sizes are given selectively: once, few, many, or a class where the clone is expanded.

V: TRBV20-1; size: -; J: TRBJ2-1; D: TRBD1; CDR3: CSARSGGTGVNEQFF; DNA: TGCAGTGCTAGAAGCGGCGGGACAGGGGTCAATGAGCAGTTCTTC
V: TRBV10-2; size: few; J: TRBJ2-4; D: -; CDR3: CASSEGAGIPKNIQYF; DNA: TGCGCCAGCAGTGAGGGGGCAGGGATCCCCAAAAACATTCAGTACTTC
V: TRBV20-1; size: few; J: TRBJ1-5; D: -; CDR3: CSARTESYSNQPQHF; DNA: TGCAGTGCTAGGACAGAGAGTTATAGCAATCAGCCCCAGCATTTT
V: TRBV6-2/TRBV6-3; size: -; J: TRBJ2-1; D: -; CDR3: CASSYGTGSSEQFF; DNA: TGTGCCAGCAGTTATGGGACGGGGAGCTCTGAGCAGTTCTTC
V: TRBV12-3/TRBV12-4; size: -; J: TRBJ2-5; D: TRBD2; CDR3: CASSSFGTSAGETQYF; DNA: TGTGCCAGCAGTTCTTTCGGGACTAGTGCCGGGGAGACCCAGTACTTC
V: TRBV5-1; size: -; J: TRBJ2-1; D: -; CDR3: CASSLAGDPENEQFF; DNA: TGCGCCAGCAGCTTGGCGGGGGACCCGGAGAATGAGCAGTTCTTC
V: TRBV5-1; size: once; J: TRBJ2-1; D: -; CDR3: CASRRGPTGNEQFF; DNA: TGCGCCAGCAGAAGGGGACCGACCGGCAATGAGCAGTTCTTC
V: TRBV20-1; size: few; J: TRBJ2-1; D: -; CDR3: CSARGVPPREQFF; DNA: TGCAGTGCTAGAGGGGTCCCTCCCCGTGAGCAGTTCTTC
V: TRBV15; size: once; J: TRBJ2-2; D: -; CDR3: CATSMERLNTGELFF; DNA: TGTGCCACCAGCATGGAACGGTTGAACACCGGGGAGCTGTTTTTT
V: TRBV27; size: few; J: TRBJ2-7; D: -; CDR3: CASSLSPTYEQYF; DNA: TGTGCCAGCAGCCTGAGCCCTACCTACGAGCAGTACTTC
V: TRBV9; size: -; J: TRBJ1-6; D: TRBD1; CDR3: CASGYRQGQNSPLHF; DNA: TGTGCCAGCGGCTATCGACAGGGGCAAAATTCACCCCTCCACTTT
V: TRBV9; size: -; J: TRBJ1-5; D: -; CDR3: CASSLGQFNQPQHF; DNA: TGTGCCAGCAGCTTAGGACAGTTTAATCAGCCCCAGCATTTT
V: TRBV7-2; size: -; J: TRBJ1-2; D: TRBD1; CDR3: CASSSTDRAYGYTF; DNA: TGTGCCAGCAGCTCAACGGACAGGGCTTATGGCTACACCTTC
V: TRBV9; size: few; J: TRBJ1-2; D: TRBD1; CDR3: CASSVARDSNNYGYTF; DNA: TGTGCCAGCAGCGTAGCGAGGGACAGTAATAACTATGGCTACACCTTC
V: TRBV28; size: few; J: TRBJ2-7; D: TRBD1; CDR3: CASSGQAPYEQYF; DNA: TGTGCCAGCAGTGGACAGGCGCCCTACGAGCAGTACTTC
V: TRBV6-2/TRBV6-3; size: -; J: TRBJ1-2; D: TRBD1; CDR3: CASGLDRVPANYGYTF; DNA: TGTGCCAGCGGCCTGGACAGGGTCCCAGCTAACTATGGCTACACCTTC
V: TRBV6-4; size: medium-sized; J: TRBJ2-3; D: TRBD2; CDR3: CASSSGGSTDTQYF; DNA: TGTGCCAGCAGCAGCGGGGGGAGCACAGATACGCAGTATTTT
V: TRBV12-3/TRBV12-4; size: many; J: TRBJ1-3; D: -; CDR3: CASSSRLFSGNTIYF; DNA: TGTGCCAGCAGCTCCCGACTGTTCTCTGGAAACACCATATATTTT
V: TRBV12-3/TRBV12-4; size: few; J: TRBJ2-4; D: TRBD1; CDR3: CASSGTGGWAKNIQYF; DNA: TGTGCCAGCAGTGGAACAGGGGGCTGGGCCAAAAACATTCAGTACTTC
V: TRBV7-9; size: -; J: TRBJ1-1; D: -; CDR3: CASSLSVTGNTEAFF; DNA: TGTGCCAGCAGCTTGTCGGTGACAGGGAACACTGAAGCTTTCTTT
V: TRBV11-2; size: -; J: TRBJ2-2; D: -; CDR3: CASSARLGGELFF; DNA: TGTGCCAGCAGCGCCCGATTGGGCGGGGAGCTGTTTTTT
V: TRBV20-1; size: -; J: TRBJ2-1; D: -; CDR3: CSASRDSYEQFF; DNA: TGCAGTGCTAGCCGGGACTCCTATGAGCAGTTCTTC
V: TRBV12-3/TRBV12-4; size: -; J: TRBJ2-1; D: -; CDR3: CASSLDRANQFF; DNA: TGTGCCAGCAGTTTGGATAGGGCCAATCAGTTCTTC
V: TRBV29-1; size: few; J: TRBJ2-1; D: -; CDR3: CSVRTAGNEQFF; DNA: TGCAGCGTTCGGACAGCCGGCAATGAGCAGTTCTTC
V: TRBV6-5; size: many; J: TRBJ2-5; D: TRBD1; CDR3: CASSSEQGPETQYF; DNA: TGTGCCAGCAGTTCCGAACAGGGGCCAGAGACCCAGTACTTC
V: TRBV5-6; size: few; J: TRBJ1-1; D: TRBD1; CDR3: CASSSSPGQGVFEAFF; DNA: TGTGCCAGCAGTTCATCACCGGGACAGGGAGTTTTTGAAGCTTTCTTT
V: TRBV6-1; size: -; J: TRBJ1-1; D: -; CDR3: CASSGLGTSLGGTEAFF; DNA: TGTGCCAGCAGTGGGTTGGGGACTTCCCTCGGGGGCACTGAAGCTTTCTTT
V: TRBV13; size: -; J: TRBJ2-2; D: -; CDR3: CASSLGPTFTGELFF; DNA: TGTGCCAGCAGCTTGGGACCCACGTTCACCGGGGAGCTGTTTTTT
V: TRBV19; size: -; J: TRBJ2-5; D: TRBD2; CDR3: CATETSGSSETQYF; DNA: TGTGCCACTGAGACTAGCGGGAGCTCTGAGACCCAGTACTTC
V: TRBV18; size: -; J: TRBJ1-1; D: -; CDR3: CASSPGTAGTEAFF; DNA: TGTGCCAGCTCACCGGGGACGGCGGGCACTGAAGCTTTCTTT
V: TRBV12-5; size: few; J: TRBJ2-5; D: -; CDR3: CASGLEETQYF; DNA: TGTGCTAGTGGTTTGGAGGAGACCCAGTACTTC
V: TRBV4-3; size: -; J: TRBJ1-2; D: -; CDR3: CASSQDWGNYGYTF; DNA: TGCGCCAGCAGCCAAGACTGGGGGAACTATGGCTACACCTTC
V: TRBV5-4; size: -; J: TRBJ2-7; D: -; CDR3: CASSSETQSTKQYF; DNA: TGTGCCAGCAGCTCTGAGACTCAATCTACGAAGCAGTACTTC
V: TRBV7-9; size: few; J: TRBJ1-2; D: TRBD1; CDR3: CASSPEGGGFYGYTF; DNA: TGTGCCAGCAGCCCCGAAGGAGGGGGCTTCTATGGCTACACCTTC
V: TRBV14; size: few; J: TRBJ2-3; D: TRBD2; CDR3: CASSQDGLLAGDRTDTQYF; DNA: TGTGCCAGCAGCCAAGATGGGCTCCTAGCGGGAGATCGCACAGATACGCAGTATTTT
V: TRBV18; size: many; J: TRBJ2-7; D: -; CDR3: CASSRQSSEQYF; DNA: TGTGCCAGCTCACGCCAAAGTAGCGAGCAGTACTTC
V: TRBV12-3/TRBV12-4; size: few; J: TRBJ2-5; D: -; CDR3: CASSYDGQETQYF; DNA: TGTGCCAGCAGTTATGACGGTCAAGAGACCCAGTACTTC
V: TRBV29-1; size: -; J: TRBJ1-2; D: -; CDR3: CSVGASIGAVGGSYGYTF; DNA: TGCAGCGTTGGAGCTTCAATAGGGGCAGTAGGGGGTTCCTATGGCTACACCTTC
V: TRBV6-2/TRBV6-3; size: -; J: TRBJ1-1; D: -; CDR3: CASSYFSGHVNTEAFF; DNA: TGTGCCAGCAGTTACTTCTCGGGACACGTGAACACTGAAGCTTTCTTT
V: TRBV7-2; size: few; J: TRBJ1-1; D: -; CDR3: CASSSKGGSFTEAFF; DNA: TGTGCCAGCAGCTCAAAAGGGGGGTCGTTCACTGAAGCTTTCTTT
V: TRBV11-2; size: -; J: TRBJ1-3; D: -; CDR3: CASSTTRGAGVTSGNTIYF; DNA: TGTGCCAGCAGCACAACGAGGGGGGCAGGGGTGACGTCGGGAAACACCATATATTTT
V: TRBV25-1; size: -; J: TRBJ1-4; D: -; CDR3: CASSENGRVSEKLFF; DNA: TGTGCCAGCAGTGAAAATGGCAGGGTCTCTGAAAAACTGTTTTTT